Listed here is a single T cell receptor (beta chain). This sample was included in a study of blood T cell repertoires in COVID-19. For the study at large: Samples representing acute and convalescent COVID-19 were sourced from the United States, Italy and Spain. T cells, B-cell-depleted T cells, or PBMCs provided the cDNA or gDNA that served as material.

CDR1 and CDR2 (germline): MGHRA, YSYEKL. This CDR3 is 15 amino acids long. V was trimmed by 0 bases and J by 10 bases, leaving 13 bases between them. Per the study methods: Cell counts per sample came from amplifying reference gene primers. Sequencing used immunoSEQ multiplex PCR; TCRdb keeps in-frame clones, though not all of them. The DNA gave D and trimming, while V, J and clone size come from that table. The table lists hundreds of thousands of clones, around 86% of them singletons. The V and J genes are TRBV4-1 and TRBJ1-6; D uncertain. The sequenced sample consisted of peripheral blood. The source of this sequence is a human donor in a cohort sampled during active COVID-19. CDR3 nucleotides: TGCGCCAGCAGCCAAGATCTGGGCAGTAGATCACCCCTCCACTTT. It encodes CASSQDLGSRSPLHF.